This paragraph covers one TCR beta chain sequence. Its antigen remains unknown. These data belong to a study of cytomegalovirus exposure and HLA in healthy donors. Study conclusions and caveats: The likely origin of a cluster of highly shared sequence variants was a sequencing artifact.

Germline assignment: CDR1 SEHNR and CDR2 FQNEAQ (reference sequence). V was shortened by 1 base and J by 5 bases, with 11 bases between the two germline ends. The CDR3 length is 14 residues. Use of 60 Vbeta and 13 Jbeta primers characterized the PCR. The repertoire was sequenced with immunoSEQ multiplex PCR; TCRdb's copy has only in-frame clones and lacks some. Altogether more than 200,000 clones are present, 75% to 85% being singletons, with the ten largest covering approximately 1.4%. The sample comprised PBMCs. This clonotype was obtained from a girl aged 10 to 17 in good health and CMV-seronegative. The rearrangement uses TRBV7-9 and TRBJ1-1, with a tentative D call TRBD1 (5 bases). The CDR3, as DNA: TGTGCCAGCAGCTTAGTTTACGGGGGGACTGAAGCTTTCTTT. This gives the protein CASSLVYGGTEAFF.